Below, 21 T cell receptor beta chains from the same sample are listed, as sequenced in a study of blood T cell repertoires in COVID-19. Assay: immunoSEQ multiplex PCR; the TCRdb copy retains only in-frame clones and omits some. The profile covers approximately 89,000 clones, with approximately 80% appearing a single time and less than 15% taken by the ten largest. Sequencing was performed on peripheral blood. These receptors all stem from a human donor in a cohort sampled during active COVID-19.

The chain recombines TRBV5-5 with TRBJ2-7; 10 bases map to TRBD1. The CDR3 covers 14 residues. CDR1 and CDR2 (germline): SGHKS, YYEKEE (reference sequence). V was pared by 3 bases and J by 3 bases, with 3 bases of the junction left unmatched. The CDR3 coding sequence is TGTGCCAGCAGCTATGGACAGGGGGACTACGAGCAGTACTTC. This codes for CASSYGQGDYEQYF.

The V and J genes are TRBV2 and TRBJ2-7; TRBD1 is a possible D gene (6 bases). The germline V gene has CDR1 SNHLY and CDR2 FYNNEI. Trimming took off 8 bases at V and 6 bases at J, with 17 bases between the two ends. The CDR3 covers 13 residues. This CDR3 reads CASGGQTVSEQYF. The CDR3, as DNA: TGTGCCAGCGGAGGACAGACAGTCTCCGAGCAGTACTTC.

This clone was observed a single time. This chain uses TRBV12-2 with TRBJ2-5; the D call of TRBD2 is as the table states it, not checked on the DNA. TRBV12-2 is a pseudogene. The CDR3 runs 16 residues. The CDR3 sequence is CASRVSSGGTSETQYF. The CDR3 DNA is TGTGCAAGTCGCGTCAGTAGCGGGGGCACCAGTGAGACCCAGTACTTC.

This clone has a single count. As DNA, the CDR3 is TGTGCCAGCAGCTTATGGCAAGATTCACCCCTCCACTTT. It specifies CASSLWQDSPLHF. The chain is built from TRBV7-9 and TRBJ1-6; D is undetermined. V was cut by 2 bases and J by 8 bases, with 7 bases left in between. The CDR3 extends over 13 amino acids. Germline V gene data show CDR1 as SEHNR and CDR2 as FQNEAQ (reference sequence). The full variable domain, in which reference TRBV7-9 and TRBJ1-6 provide the parts outside the CDR3, is DTGVSQNPRHKITKRGQNVTFRCDPISEHNRLYWYRQTLGQGPEFLTYFQNEAQLEKSRLLSDRFSAERPKGSFSTLEIQRTEQGDSAMYLCASSLWQDSPLHFGNGTRLTVT.

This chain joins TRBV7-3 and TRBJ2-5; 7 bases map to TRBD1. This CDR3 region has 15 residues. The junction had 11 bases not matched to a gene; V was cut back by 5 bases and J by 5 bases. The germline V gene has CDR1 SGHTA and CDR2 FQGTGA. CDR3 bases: TGTGCCAGCAGCGTGTATAGGGGGCCAAGGGAGACCCAGTACTTC. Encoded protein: CASSVYRGPRETQYF.

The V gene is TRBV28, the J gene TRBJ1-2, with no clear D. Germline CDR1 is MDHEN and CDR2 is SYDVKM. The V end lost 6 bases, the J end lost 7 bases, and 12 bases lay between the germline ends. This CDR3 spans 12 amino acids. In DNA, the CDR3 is TGTGCCAGCAGGACGGAGGTGTTTGGCTACACCTTC. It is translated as CASRTEVFGYTF.

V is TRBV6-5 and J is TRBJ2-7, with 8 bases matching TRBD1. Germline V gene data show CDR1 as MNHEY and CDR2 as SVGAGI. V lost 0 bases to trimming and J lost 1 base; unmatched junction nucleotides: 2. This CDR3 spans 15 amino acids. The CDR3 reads CASSYSGQVSYEQYF. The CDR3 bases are TGTGCCAGCAGTTACTCGGGACAGGTATCCTACGAGCAGTACTTC.

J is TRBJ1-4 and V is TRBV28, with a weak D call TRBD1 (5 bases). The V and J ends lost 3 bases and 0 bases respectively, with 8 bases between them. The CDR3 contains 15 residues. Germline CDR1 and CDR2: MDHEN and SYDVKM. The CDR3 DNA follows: TGTGCCAGCAGTTTCACAGGTTCAACTAATGAAAAACTGTTTTTT. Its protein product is CASSFTGSTNEKLFF.

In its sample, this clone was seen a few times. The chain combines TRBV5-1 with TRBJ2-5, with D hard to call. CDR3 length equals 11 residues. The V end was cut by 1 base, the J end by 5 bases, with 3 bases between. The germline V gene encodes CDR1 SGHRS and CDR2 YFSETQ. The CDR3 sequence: CASSLYETQYF. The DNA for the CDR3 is TGCGCCAGCAGCTTGTATGAGACCCAGTACTTC. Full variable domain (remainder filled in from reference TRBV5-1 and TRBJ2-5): KAGVTQTPRYLIKTRGQQVTLSCSPISGHRSVSWYQQTPGQGLQFLFEYFSETQRNKGNFPGRFSGRQFSNSRSEMNVSTLELGDSALYLCASSLYETQYFGPGTRLLVL.

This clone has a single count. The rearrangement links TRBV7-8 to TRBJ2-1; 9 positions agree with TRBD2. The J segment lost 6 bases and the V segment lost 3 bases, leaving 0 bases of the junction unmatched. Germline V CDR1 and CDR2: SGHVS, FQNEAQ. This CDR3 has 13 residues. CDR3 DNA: TGTGCCAGCAGCTTGGGACTAGCCAATGAGCAGTTCTTC. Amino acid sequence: CASSLGLANEQFF. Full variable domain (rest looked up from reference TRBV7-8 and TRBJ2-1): GAGVSQSPRYKVAKRGQDVALRCDPISGHVSLFWYQQALGQGPEFLTYFQNEAQLDKSGLPSDRFFAERPEGSVSTLKIQRTQQEDSAVYLCASSLGLANEQFFGPGTRLTVL.

The CDR3 protein is CASSQDLSPTDTQYF. The CDR3 coding sequence is TGCGCCAGCAGCCAAGATCTTTCCCCCACAGATACGCAGTATTTT. The J gene is TRBJ2-3, the V gene TRBV4-3, with no clear D. The CDR3 spans 15 residues. CDR1 and CDR2 (germline): LGHNA, YSLEER. The germline V and J ends were trimmed by 0 bases and 2 bases, with 9 bases remaining between them.

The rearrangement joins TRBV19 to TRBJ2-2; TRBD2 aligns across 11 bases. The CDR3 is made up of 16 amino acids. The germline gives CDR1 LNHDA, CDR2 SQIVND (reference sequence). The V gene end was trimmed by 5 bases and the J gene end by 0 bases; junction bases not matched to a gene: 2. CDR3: CASSRLAGTNTGELFF. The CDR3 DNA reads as TGTGCCAGTAGTCGACTAGCGGGGACGAACACCGGGGAGCTGTTTTTT.

CDR3 sequence (DNA): TGTGCCAGCAGCTTGGGCCCGGGAGGGGAGTTATATGGCTACACCTTC. This codes for CASSLGPGGELYGYTF. The chain carries TRBV5-5 and TRBJ1-2, with a weak D call TRBD1 (5 bases). There are 16 residues in the CDR3. V was pared by 0 bases and J by 5 bases, with 17 bases between. CDR1 and CDR2 (germline): SGHKS, YYEKEE (reference sequence).

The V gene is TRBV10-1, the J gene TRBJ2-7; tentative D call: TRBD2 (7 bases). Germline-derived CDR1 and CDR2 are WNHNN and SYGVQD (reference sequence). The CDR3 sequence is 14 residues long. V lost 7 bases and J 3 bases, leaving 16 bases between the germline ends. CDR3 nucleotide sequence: TGCGCCAGCACCGAAGGGGGGGAAGGCTACGAGCAGTACTTC. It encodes CASTEGGEGYEQYF.

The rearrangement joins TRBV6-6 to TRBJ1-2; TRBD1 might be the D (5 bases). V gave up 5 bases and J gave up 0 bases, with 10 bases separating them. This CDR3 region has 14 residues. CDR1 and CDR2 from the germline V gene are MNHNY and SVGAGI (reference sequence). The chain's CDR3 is CASSRSTANYGYTF. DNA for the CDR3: TGTGCCAGCAGTCGATCGACAGCTAACTATGGCTACACCTTC.

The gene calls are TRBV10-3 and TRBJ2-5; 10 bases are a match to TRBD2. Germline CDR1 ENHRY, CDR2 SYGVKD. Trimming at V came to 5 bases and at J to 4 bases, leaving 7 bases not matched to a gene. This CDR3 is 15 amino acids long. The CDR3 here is CAISHSGGRGETQYF. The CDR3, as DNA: TGTGCCATCAGTCATAGCGGGGGGCGCGGAGAGACCCAGTACTTC.

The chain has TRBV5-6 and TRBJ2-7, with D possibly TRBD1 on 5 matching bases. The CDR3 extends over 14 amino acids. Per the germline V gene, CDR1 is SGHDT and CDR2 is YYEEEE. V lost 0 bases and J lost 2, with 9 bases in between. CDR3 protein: CASSLGADTYEQYF. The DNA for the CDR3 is TGTGCCAGCAGCTTGGGTGCGGACACCTACGAGCAGTACTTC.

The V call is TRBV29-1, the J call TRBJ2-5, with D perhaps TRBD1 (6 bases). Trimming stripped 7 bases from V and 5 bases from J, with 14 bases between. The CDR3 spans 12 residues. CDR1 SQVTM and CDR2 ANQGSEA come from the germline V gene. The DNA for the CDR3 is TGCAGCGGAGCAGGGGCAGGGGAGACCCAGTACTTC. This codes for CSGAGAGETQYF.

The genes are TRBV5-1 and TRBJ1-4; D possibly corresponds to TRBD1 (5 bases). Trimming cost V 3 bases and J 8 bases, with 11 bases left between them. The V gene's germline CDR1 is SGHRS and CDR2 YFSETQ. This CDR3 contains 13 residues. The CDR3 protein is CASSSGGGEKLFF. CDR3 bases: TGCGCCAGCAGCTCCGGGGGGGGAGAAAAACTGTTTTTT.

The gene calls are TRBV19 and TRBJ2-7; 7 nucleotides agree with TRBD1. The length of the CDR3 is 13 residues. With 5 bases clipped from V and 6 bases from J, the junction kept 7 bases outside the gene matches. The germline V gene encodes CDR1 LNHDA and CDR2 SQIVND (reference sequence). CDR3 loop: CASSFRQGAEQYF. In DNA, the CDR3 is TGTGCCAGTAGTTTCCGACAGGGCGCCGAGCAGTACTTC.

CDR3 coding DNA: TGTGCCAGCACCCGGGACGGGGGAAATGAAAAACTGTTTTTT. Translating gives CASTRDGGNEKLFF. This chain uses TRBV7-9 with TRBJ1-4; the D gene is possibly TRBD1 (5 bases). Germline-derived CDR1 and CDR2 are SEHNR and FQNEAQ (reference sequence). CDR3 size: 14 residues. Trimming took 7 bases from V and 5 from J, leaving 14 bases between them.